This TCR beta chain appears in the sequencing data of a study of T cell changes during pregnancy in multiple sclerosis. Trimming removed 6 bases from V and 5 bases from J, with 19 bases in between. CDR3 length equals 15 residues. Germline values: CDR1 MNHEY, CDR2 SVGAGI. The table came from immunoSEQ multiplex PCR; TCRdb's copy has only in-frame clones and leaves some out. This table has several thousand clones, over 80% appearing once. This TCR came from a female donor in good health, enrolled as a control in a pregnancy study. Material: CD8+ T cells from peripheral blood mononuclear cells, obtained in the first trimester of pregnancy. The chain has TRBV6-5 and TRBJ2-5, with a tentative D call TRBD2 (6 bases). The CDR3 DNA reads as TGTGCCAGCAGACCCGGGGCGGGGTCGGGGGAGACCCAGTACTTC. Translated: CASRPGAGSGETQYF.